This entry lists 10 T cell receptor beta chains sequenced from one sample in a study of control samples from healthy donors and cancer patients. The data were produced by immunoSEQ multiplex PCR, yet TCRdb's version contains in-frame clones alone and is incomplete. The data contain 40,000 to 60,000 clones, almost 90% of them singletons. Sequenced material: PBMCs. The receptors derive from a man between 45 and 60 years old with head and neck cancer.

The CDR3 protein is CASSLSGSGPQETQYF. CDR3 bases: TGTGCCAGCAGCTTGAGCGGATCAGGGCCCCAAGAGACCCAGTACTTC. The chain couples TRBV11-2 to TRBJ2-5; D might be TRBD1 or TRBD2, each matching 5 bases. The CDR3 is made up of 16 amino acids. Trimming took off 3 bases at V and 1 base at J, with 15 bases between the two ends. The germline V gene encodes CDR1 SGHAT and CDR2 FQNNGV.

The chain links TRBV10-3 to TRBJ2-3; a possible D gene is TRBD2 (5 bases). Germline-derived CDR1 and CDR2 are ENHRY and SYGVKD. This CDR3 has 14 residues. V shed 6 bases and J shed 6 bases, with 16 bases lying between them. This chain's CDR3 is CAIRSDSEADTQYF. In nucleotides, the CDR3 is TGTGCCATCAGATCGGACTCAGAGGCGGATACGCAGTATTTT.

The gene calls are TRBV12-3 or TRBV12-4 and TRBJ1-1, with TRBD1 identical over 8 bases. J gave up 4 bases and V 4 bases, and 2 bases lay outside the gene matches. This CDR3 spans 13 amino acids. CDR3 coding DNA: TGTGCCAGCAGTTGGACAGGGAGCACTGAAGCTTTCTTT. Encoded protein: CASSWTGSTEAFF.

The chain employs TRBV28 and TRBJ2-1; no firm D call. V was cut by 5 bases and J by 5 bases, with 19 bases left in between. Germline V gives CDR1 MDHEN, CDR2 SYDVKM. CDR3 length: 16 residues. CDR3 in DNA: TGTGCCAGCAGTCTAGAAACGACACGCCAGAACAATGAGCAGTTCTTC. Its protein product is CASSLETTRQNNEQFF.

The CDR3 sequence is CASSQTPLEQYF. CDR3 sequence (DNA): TGTGCCAGCAGCCAAACGCCATTGGAGCAGTACTTC. J is TRBJ2-7 and V is TRBV4-2; D ambiguous. Germline V gene sequence: CDR1 LGHNA, CDR2 YNFKEQ. V dropped 2 bases and J dropped 7 bases, with 9 bases sitting between them. This CDR3 region has 12 residues.

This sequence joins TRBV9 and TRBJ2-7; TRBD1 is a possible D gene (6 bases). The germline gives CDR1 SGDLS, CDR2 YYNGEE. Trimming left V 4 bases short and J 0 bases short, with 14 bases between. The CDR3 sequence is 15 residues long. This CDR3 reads CASSPGQLSSYEQYF. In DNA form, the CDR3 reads TGTGCCAGCAGCCCCGGACAGTTGAGCTCCTACGAGCAGTACTTC.

The CDR3 coding sequence is TGTGCCAGTAGGAGGGACAGGGCCCCTGCCGAGCAGTACTTC. Translated, it gives CASRRDRAPAEQYF. The V call is TRBV19, the J call TRBJ2-7, with TRBD1 identical over 9 bases. CDR1 is LNHDA, CDR2 SQIVND, per germline (reference sequence). CDR3 length: 14 residues. V trimming: 6 bases; J trimming: 6 bases; junction bases outside the gene matches: 9.

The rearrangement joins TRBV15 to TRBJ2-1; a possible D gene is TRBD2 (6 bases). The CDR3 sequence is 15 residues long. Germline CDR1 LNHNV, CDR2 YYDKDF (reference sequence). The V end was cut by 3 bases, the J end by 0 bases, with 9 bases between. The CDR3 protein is CATSSRGSSYNEQFF. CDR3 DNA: TGTGCCACCAGCAGTCGGGGGAGCTCCTACAATGAGCAGTTCTTC.

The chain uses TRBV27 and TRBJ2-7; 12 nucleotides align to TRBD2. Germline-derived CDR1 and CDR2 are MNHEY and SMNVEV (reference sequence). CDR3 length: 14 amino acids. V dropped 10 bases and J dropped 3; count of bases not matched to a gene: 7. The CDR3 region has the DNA TGTGCCACCCGGAAGACTAGCGGGAGCTACGAGCAGTACTTC. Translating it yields CATRKTSGSYEQYF.

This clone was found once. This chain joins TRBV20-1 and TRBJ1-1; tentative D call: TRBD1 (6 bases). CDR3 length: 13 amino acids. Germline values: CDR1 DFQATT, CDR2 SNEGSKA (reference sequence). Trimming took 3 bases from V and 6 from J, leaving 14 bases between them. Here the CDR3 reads CSASSGADAEAFF. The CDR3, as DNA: TGCAGTGCTAGTTCGGGGGCTGACGCTGAAGCTTTCTTT.